One sample yielded the 23 T cell receptor beta chains listed below, sequenced in a study of PD-1 blockade in classical Hodgkin lymphoma. Clones were read by immunoSEQ multiplex PCR, and TCRdb kept only the in-frame ones, dropping some. The sample yields about 90,000 clones, 80% to 95% seen once. All trial patients relapsed after autologous stem cell transplantation. Sequences were derived from peripheral blood mononuclear cells (PBMCs), sampled before the second cycle of nivolumab. The source is a human donor with classical Hodgkin lymphoma.

In this sample, this clone turned up once. V is TRBV27 and J is TRBJ1-4; tentative D call: TRBD1 (6 bases). In germline, CDR1 is MNHEY, CDR2 SMNVEV (reference sequence). The CDR3 extends over 14 amino acids. V shed 6 bases and J shed 0 bases, with 8 bases lying between them. The CDR3 reads CASRRGATNEKLFF. CDR3 in DNA: TGTGCCAGCAGAAGGGGGGCAACTAATGAAAAACTGTTTTTT. The whole variable domain, remainder taken from reference TRBV27 and TRBJ1-4, is EAQVTQNPRYLITVTGKKLTVTCSQNMNHEYMSWYRQDPGLGLRQIYYSMNVEVTDKGDVPEGYKVSRKEKRNFPLILESPSPNQTSLYFCASRRGATNEKLFFGSGTQLSVL.

The chain combines TRBV28 with TRBJ2-7; the D is unclear. The CDR3 loop spans 13 amino acids. V shed 7 bases and J shed 1 base, with 11 bases lying between them. CDR1 MDHEN and CDR2 SYDVKM come from the germline V gene. CDR3 nucleotides: TGTGCCAGCAACCTGGATAAGTCCTACGAGCAGTACTTC. Encoded protein: CASNLDKSYEQYF.

V and J are TRBV13 and TRBJ2-1, with D possibly matching TRBD2 (5 bases). Germline V gene lookup returns CDR1 PRHDT and CDR2 FYEKMQ (reference sequence). This CDR3 spans 17 amino acids. The ends were cut back, 0 bases at V and 1 base at J, with 13 bases in the middle. The CDR3 reads CASSLGGRRVSYNEQFF. The CDR3, as DNA: TGTGCCAGCAGCTTAGGAGGGCGGCGGGTATCCTACAATGAGCAGTTCTTC.

V usage is TRBV2 and J usage is TRBJ1-5, with D unclear. V was pared by 3 bases and J by 5 bases, with 11 bases between. The CDR3 length is 14 residues. The germline V gene encodes CDR1 SNHLY and CDR2 FYNNEI. The CDR3 DNA is TGTGCCAGCAGTGAGGCCAGTAATCATCAGCCCCAGCATTTT. It codes for CASSEASNHQPQHF.

This CDR3 is CASSWTGSGEKLFF. CDR3 bases: TGTGCCAGCAGCTGGACAGGGTCGGGAGAAAAACTGTTTTTT. The gene calls are TRBV5-6 and TRBJ1-4, with TRBD1 matching 8 bases. This CDR3 region has 14 residues. Germline-derived CDR1 and CDR2 are SGHDT and YYEEEE. V shed 3 bases, J shed 8 bases, and the junction held 6 bases outside the gene matches. Combining the CDR3 with reference TRBV5-6 and TRBJ1-4 gives the whole variable domain DAGVTQSPTHLIKTRGQQVTLRCSPKSGHDTVSWYQQALGQGPQFIFQYYEEEERQRGNFPDRFSGHQFPNYSSELNVNALLLGDSALYLCASSWTGSGEKLFFGSGTQLSVL.

This clone has just one count. The rearrangement links TRBV29-1 to TRBJ1-4; D perhaps matches TRBD1 (5 bases). Germline CDR1 SQVTM, CDR2 ANQGSEA. V gave up 6 bases and J gave up 8 bases, with 13 bases separating them. This CDR3 region has 12 residues. The DNA for the CDR3 is TGCAGCGTCAGGGAGCGGGGCGAAAAACTGTTTTTT. Its translation: CSVRERGEKLFF.

The chain carries TRBV7-3 and TRBJ1-2; D call uncertain. The CDR3 consists of 15 residues. Per germline, CDR1 SGHTA and CDR2 FQGTGA. Between the trimmed V and J ends, which lost 4 bases and 6 bases, there was a span of 18 bases. CDR3 region: CASSSSTSRLDGYTF. CDR3 nucleotides: TGTGCCAGCAGCTCCTCGACGAGTCGTTTGGATGGCTACACCTTC.

The CDR3 DNA is TGTGCCAGCGCTAGCGGGGCCCAAGAGACCCAGTACTTC. Amino acids: CASASGAQETQYF. The chain joins TRBV7-3 to TRBJ2-5, with TRBD2 matching 9 bases. Germline V gives CDR1 SGHTA, CDR2 FQGTGA. This CDR3 region has 13 residues. V lost 8 bases to trimming and J lost 1 base; unmatched junction nucleotides: 2. The full variable domain, completed using reference TRBV7-3 and TRBJ2-5, is GAGVSQTPSNKVTEKGKYVELRCDPISGHTALYWYRQSLGQGPEFLIYFQGTGAADDSGLPNDRFFAVRPEGSVSTLKIQRTERGDSAVYLCASASGAQETQYFGPGTRLLVL.

This rearrangement joins TRBV28 to TRBJ2-2; the D gene is possibly TRBD1 (7 bases). Germline CDR1 reads MDHEN; CDR2 reads SYDVKM. The V end was cut by 3 bases, the J end by 3 bases, with 11 bases between. CDR3 length: 15 residues. The CDR3 region has the DNA TGTGCCAGCAGTTTTTCAGGGGGGCACACCGGGGAGCTGTTTTTT. It translates to CASSFSGGHTGELFF.

The chain recombines TRBV28 with TRBJ1-2; TRBD1 might be the D (6 bases). Trimming stripped 8 bases from V and 6 bases from J, with 19 bases between. CDR1 MDHEN and CDR2 SYDVKM come from the germline V gene. The CDR3 is 14 residues long. Here the CDR3 DNA reads TGTGCCAGCGGCAATGTGTGGGACATTCATGGCTACACCTTC. Its protein product is CASGNVWDIHGYTF.

This clone was seen a handful of times. The V gene is TRBV19, the J gene TRBJ2-7, with 8 bases lining up with TRBD1. The V and J ends lost 5 bases and 5 bases, in that order; junction bases with no gene match: 14. The CDR3 consists of 16 residues. Germline CDR1 is LNHDA and CDR2 is SQIVND (reference sequence). The CDR3 spells CASSLRTGRLFNEQYF. CDR3 bases: TGTGCCAGTAGTCTACGGACAGGGCGATTGTTCAACGAGCAGTACTTC.

The rearrangement uses TRBV4-1 and TRBJ2-7, with D unresolved. Trimming took off 2 bases at V and 2 bases at J, with 13 bases between the two ends. Per the germline V gene, CDR1 is MGHRA and CDR2 is YSYEKL. This CDR3 has 15 amino acids. Here the CDR3 DNA reads TGCGCCAGCAGCCAAATTAAGGCACCCACCTACGAGCAGTACTTC. This gives the protein CASSQIKAPTYEQYF.

This chain joins TRBV20-1 and TRBJ2-1; maybe TRBD1 (6 bases). The CDR3 spans 11 residues. Germline CDR1 and CDR2: DFQATT and SNEGSKA (reference sequence). V dropped 5 bases and J dropped 10 bases, with 12 bases sitting between them. CDR3 residues: CSADTGYEQFF. The CDR3 coding sequence is TGCAGTGCTGATACAGGGTACGAGCAGTTCTTC.

The rearrangement joins TRBV27 to TRBJ2-3, with a possible D match to TRBD2 (6 bases). Trimming took off 6 bases at V and 4 bases at J, with 14 bases between the two ends. Germline V gene lookup returns CDR1 MNHEY and CDR2 SMNVEV (reference sequence). CDR3 length: 14 amino acids. CDR3 coding DNA: TGTGCCAGCAGCCGACTAGGAATGGCAGATACGCAGTATTTT. This translates into CASSRLGMADTQYF.

In DNA form, the CDR3 reads TGCGCCAGCAGTGCGGGAATGGGGGGCTCCAATGAGCAGTTCTTC. It encodes CASSAGMGGSNEQFF. V is TRBV10-2 and J is TRBJ2-1; D possibly uses TRBD1 or TRBD2 (6 bases each). The CDR3 totals 15 residues. The V end was cut by 4 bases, the J end by 6 bases, with 16 bases between. CDR1 WSHSY and CDR2 SAAADI come from the germline V gene.

The chain recombines TRBV14 with TRBJ2-1; TRBD2 aligns across 10 bases. The germline gives CDR1 SGHDN, CDR2 FVKESK. V shed 1 base, J shed 7 bases, and the junction held 4 bases outside the gene matches. The CDR3 has 15 amino acids. CDR3 sequence reads: CASSQVLAGINEQFF. For the CDR3, the DNA is TGTGCCAGCAGCCAAGTACTAGCGGGAATTAATGAGCAGTTCTTC.

The rearrangement joins TRBV28 to TRBJ1-3; 7 nucleotides line up with TRBD1. The CDR3 extends over 15 amino acids. The V segment lost 6 bases and the J segment 0 bases; nucleotides outside the gene matches: 5. Germline CDR1 MDHEN, CDR2 SYDVKM. The CDR3 reads CASRSGQNSGNTIYF. CDR3 nucleotide sequence: TGTGCCAGCAGATCGGGACAGAACTCTGGAAACACCATATATTTT.

This clone showed up just once. The V call is TRBV6-5, the J call TRBJ2-2; no firm D call. The germline V gene encodes CDR1 MNHEY and CDR2 SVGAGI. Trimming shortened V by 3 bases and J by 4 bases, and 12 bases separated the two germline ends. The length of the CDR3 is 15 residues. CDR3 sequence (DNA): TGTGCCAGCAGTTATCATGGCGTAGGCACCGGGGAGCTGTTTTTT. Amino acids: CASSYHGVGTGELFF.

The V call is TRBV7-9, the J call TRBJ2-7; D gene ambiguous. CDR3 size: 11 residues. Per the germline V gene, CDR1 is SEHNR and CDR2 is FQNEAQ (reference sequence). With 2 bases removed from V and 6 bases from J, the gap between germline ends came to 5 bases. This CDR3 reads CASSLMFEQYF. CDR3 nucleotide sequence: TGTGCCAGCAGCTTAATGTTCGAGCAGTACTTC.

The DNA of the CDR3 is TGCAGCGGGGACAGGGCACCAAATGAAAAACTGTTTTTT. This gives the protein CSGDRAPNEKLFF. The rearrangement joins TRBV29-1 to TRBJ1-4; TRBD1 matches at 9 bases. CDR1 is SQVTM, CDR2 ANQGSEA, per germline. Trimming took 7 bases from V and 5 from J; bases not matched to a gene: 5. This CDR3 is built from 13 residues.

The J gene is TRBJ2-7, the V gene TRBV6-1; the D gene is possibly TRBD1 (5 bases). The CDR3 covers 11 residues. Germline CDR1 and CDR2: MNHNS and SASEGT. The V and J ends lost 6 bases and 3 bases respectively, with 6 bases between them. This CDR3 is CASRTVYEQYF. The CDR3 coding sequence is TGTGCCAGCAGGACAGTCTACGAGCAGTACTTC.

This clone has more than one count but fewer than ten. The chain recombines TRBV19 with TRBJ1-1; 8 bases fit TRBD1. Germline V gene lookup returns CDR1 LNHDA and CDR2 SQIVND (reference sequence). After removal of 7 bases from V and 7 bases from J, the junction contained 11 bases not matched to a gene. The CDR3 length is 14 residues. CDR3 bases: TGTGCCAGTAACATACCGGGACAGGTATATGAAGCTTTCTTT. Protein: CASNIPGQVYEAFF.

This chain connects TRBV28 to TRBJ2-5, with TRBD2 matching over 8 bases. The ends lost 6 bases at V and 3 bases at J; junction bases unmatched: 18. Germline CDR1 reads MDHEN; CDR2 reads SYDVKM. The CDR3 sequence is 18 residues long. The CDR3 is CASRTTGVKAGVKETQYF. The DNA for the CDR3 is TGTGCCAGCAGAACAACTGGGGTCAAAGCGGGAGTTAAAGAGACCCAGTACTTC.